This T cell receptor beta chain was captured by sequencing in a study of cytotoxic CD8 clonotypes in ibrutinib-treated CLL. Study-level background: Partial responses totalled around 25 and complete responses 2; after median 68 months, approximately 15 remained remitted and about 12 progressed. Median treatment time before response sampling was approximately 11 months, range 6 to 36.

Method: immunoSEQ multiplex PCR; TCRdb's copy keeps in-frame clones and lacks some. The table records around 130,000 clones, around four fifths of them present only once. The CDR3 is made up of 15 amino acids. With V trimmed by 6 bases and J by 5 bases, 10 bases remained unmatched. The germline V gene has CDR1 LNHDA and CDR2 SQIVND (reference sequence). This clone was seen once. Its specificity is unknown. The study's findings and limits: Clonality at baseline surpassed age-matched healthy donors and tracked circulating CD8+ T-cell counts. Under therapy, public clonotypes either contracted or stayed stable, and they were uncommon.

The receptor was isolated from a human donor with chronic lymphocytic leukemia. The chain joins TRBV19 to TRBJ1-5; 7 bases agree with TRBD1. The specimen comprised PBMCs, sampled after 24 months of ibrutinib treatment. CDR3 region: CASSPPRDSYQPQHF. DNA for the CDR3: TGTGCCAGTAGCCCCCCTCGGGACAGTTATCAGCCCCAGCATTTT.